A single sample gave rise to the 7 T cell receptor beta chains below, sequenced in a study of cytomegalovirus exposure and HLA in healthy donors (dated 2017 in TCRdb). The library was prepared using the immunoSEQ multiplex PCR assay. For the multiplex PCR, a mixture combining 60 forward primers for TCR Vbeta segments and 13 reverse primers for TCR Jbeta segments was used. This is the immuneACCESS table as TCRdb keeps it, with only in-frame sequences that have V and J called. A part of the clones is gone; compared with another copy, unresolved V genes explain less than half, and the rest is unexplained. Counted in this sample were some 92,000 clones; about 80% of them appeared once. The ten largest clones capture 9.5% to 12% of the sample. Material: PBMCs. Every receptor here comes from a man between 18 and 29 years old in good health and CMV-seropositive.

The chain carries TRBV30 and TRBJ2-1, with 12 positions matching TRBD2. The junction had 6 bases not matched to a gene; V was cut back by 6 bases and J by 6 bases. CDR3 size: 14 residues. In germline, CDR1 is GTSNPN, CDR2 SVGIG (reference sequence). The CDR3 protein is CACLPSGGANEQFF. The CDR3 DNA reads as TGTGCCTGCCTGCCTAGCGGGGGGGCCAATGAGCAGTTCTTC. The full variable domain, rest sourced from reference TRBV30 and TRBJ2-1, is SQTIHQWPATLVQPVGSPLSLECTVEGTSNPNLYWYRQAAGRGLQLLFYSVGIGQISSEVPQNLSASRPQDRQFILSSKKLLLSDSGFYLCACLPSGGANEQFFGPGTRLTVL.

As for this clone: One junction end disagrees with the germline gene, perhaps due to a read error. Other DNA sequences in the sample encode the same CDR3. This chain uses TRBV10-3 with TRBJ2-1; a possible D gene is TRBD1 (5 bases). Germline assignment: CDR1 ENHRY and CDR2 SYGVKD. This CDR3 spans 15 amino acids. In nucleotides, the CDR3 is TGTGCCATCTCCCAGGGTGGGCAGCCCTACAACGAGCAGTTCTTC. It is translated as CAISQGGQPYNEQFF.

The V call is TRBV5-1, the J call TRBJ1-4; 12 nucleotides line up with TRBD1. The V and J ends lost 4 bases and 8 bases, in that order; junction bases with no gene match: 6. In germline, CDR1 is SGHRS, CDR2 YFSETQ. The CDR3 contains 15 residues. Here the CDR3 DNA reads TGCGCCAGCAGCAGTTCCGGGACAGGGGGCGAAAAACTGTTTTTT. Amino acid sequence: CASSSSGTGGEKLFF. The full variable domain, in which reference TRBV5-1 and TRBJ1-4 provide the parts outside the CDR3, is KAGVTQTPRYLIKTRGQQVTLSCSPISGHRSVSWYQQTPGQGLQFLFEYFSETQRNKGNFPGRFSGRQFSNSRSEMNVSTLELGDSALYLCASSSSGTGGEKLFFGSGTQLSVL.

This CDR3 is CASSLFQGVSPLHF. For the CDR3, the DNA is TGTGCCAGCAGCTTATTCCAGGGCGTCTCACCCCTCCACTTT. The chain recombines TRBV7-7 with TRBJ1-6; possible D gene TRBD1, 5 bases. Trimming left V 2 bases short and J 10 bases short, with 12 bases between. From germline, CDR1 is SSHAT and CDR2 FNYEAQ (reference sequence). The CDR3 runs to 14 residues.

The chain uses TRBV5-1 and TRBJ1-2; the match to TRBD1 covers 10 bases. V was clipped by 3 bases and J by 6 bases; unmatched bases: 8. CDR3 size: 15 residues. Germline V lookup: CDR1 SGHRS, CDR2 YFSETQ. The CDR3 DNA follows: TGCGCCAGCAGCTCCGGGACAGGGGATCGTGATGGCTACACCTTC. Translated, it gives CASSSGTGDRDGYTF.

V is TRBV6-1 and J is TRBJ1-1; D is unclear. Germline V gene sequence: CDR1 MNHNS, CDR2 SASEGT. V shed 0 bases and J shed 10 bases, with 18 bases lying between them. The CDR3 length is 15 residues. DNA for the CDR3: TGTGCCAGCAGTGAAGCAGGAGGAGTTACCCGTGGAGCTTTCTTT. Encoded protein: CASSEAGGVTRGAFF.

This chain joins TRBV9 and TRBJ2-3, with 7 bases fitting TRBD2. Trimming removed 0 bases from V and 2 bases from J; junction bases left unmatched: 9. Looked up from germline, CDR1 is SGDLS and CDR2 is YYNGEE. This CDR3 comprises 17 residues. CDR3: CASSVDPAGRPTDTQYF. The CDR3 nucleotides are TGTGCCAGCAGCGTAGATCCAGCGGGGCGACCCACAGATACGCAGTATTTT.